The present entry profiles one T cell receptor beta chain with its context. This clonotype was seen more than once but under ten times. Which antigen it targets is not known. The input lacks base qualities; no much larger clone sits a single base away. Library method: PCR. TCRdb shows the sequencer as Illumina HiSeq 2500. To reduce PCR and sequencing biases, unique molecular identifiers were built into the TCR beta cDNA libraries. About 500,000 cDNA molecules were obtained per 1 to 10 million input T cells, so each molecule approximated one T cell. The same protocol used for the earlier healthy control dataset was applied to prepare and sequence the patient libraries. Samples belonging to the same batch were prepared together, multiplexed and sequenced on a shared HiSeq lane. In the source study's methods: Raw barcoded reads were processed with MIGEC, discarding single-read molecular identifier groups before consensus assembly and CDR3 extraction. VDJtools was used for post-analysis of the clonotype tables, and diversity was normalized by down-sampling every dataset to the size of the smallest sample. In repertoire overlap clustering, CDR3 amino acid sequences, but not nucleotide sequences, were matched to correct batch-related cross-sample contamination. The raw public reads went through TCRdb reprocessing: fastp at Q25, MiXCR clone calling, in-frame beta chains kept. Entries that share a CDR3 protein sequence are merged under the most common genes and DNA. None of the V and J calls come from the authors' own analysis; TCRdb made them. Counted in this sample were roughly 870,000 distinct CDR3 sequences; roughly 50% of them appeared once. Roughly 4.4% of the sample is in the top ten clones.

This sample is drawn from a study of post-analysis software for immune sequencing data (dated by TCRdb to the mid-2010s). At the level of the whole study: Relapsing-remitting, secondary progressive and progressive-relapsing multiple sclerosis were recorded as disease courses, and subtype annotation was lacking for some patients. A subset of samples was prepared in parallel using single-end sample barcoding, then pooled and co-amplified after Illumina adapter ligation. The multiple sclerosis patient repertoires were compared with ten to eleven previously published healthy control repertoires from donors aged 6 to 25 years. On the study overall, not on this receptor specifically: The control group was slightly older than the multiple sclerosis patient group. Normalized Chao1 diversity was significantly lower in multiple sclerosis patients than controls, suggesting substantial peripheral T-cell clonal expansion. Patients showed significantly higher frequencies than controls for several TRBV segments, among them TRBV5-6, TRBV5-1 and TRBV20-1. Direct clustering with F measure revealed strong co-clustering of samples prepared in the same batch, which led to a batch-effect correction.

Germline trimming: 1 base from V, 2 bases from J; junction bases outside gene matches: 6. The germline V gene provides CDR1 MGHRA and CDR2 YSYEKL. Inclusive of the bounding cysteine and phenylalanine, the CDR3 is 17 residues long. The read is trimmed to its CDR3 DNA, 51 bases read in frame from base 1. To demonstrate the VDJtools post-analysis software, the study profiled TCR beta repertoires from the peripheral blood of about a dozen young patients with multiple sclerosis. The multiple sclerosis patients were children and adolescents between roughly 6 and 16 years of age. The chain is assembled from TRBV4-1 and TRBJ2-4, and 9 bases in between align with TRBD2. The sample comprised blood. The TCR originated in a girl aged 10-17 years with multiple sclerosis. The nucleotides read TGCGCCAGCAGCCAAGGATTAGCGGGAGCGTCCAAAAACATTCAGTACTTC. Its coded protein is CASSQGLAGASKNIQYF.